The 4 T cell receptor beta chains below were found in one sample sequenced in a study of early T cells in non-severe SARS-CoV-2 infection. TCRdb fed the 5' RACE reads into MiXCR, producing one record per CDR3 protein. The repertoire has approximately 46,000 distinct CDR3 sequences, over 5% of them found once; the top ten carry around 11%. Sequencing input: whole blood. These receptor sequences come from an adult who was a healthcare worker with PCR-confirmed SARS-CoV-2 infection or an uninfected control (not recorded which).

This clonotype appeared a few times. The rearrangement links TRBV6-5 to TRBJ2-5, with D unresolved. There are 12 residues in the CDR3. V was pared by 6 bases and J by 5 bases, with 10 bases between. CDR1 and CDR2 (germline): MNHEY, SVGAGI. This CDR3 is CASSNRWETQYF. CDR3 in DNA: TGTGCCAGCAGCAACCGTTGGGAGACCCAGTACTTC.

The table lists this clonotype with a few counts. The J gene is TRBJ2-7, the V gene TRBV21-1; the table's D gene call, TRBD1, was not cross checked with the DNA. TRBV21-1 is a pseudogene locus. CDR3 length: 15 residues. The DNA for the CDR3 is TGTGCCAGCAGCACCGAGGGGGACTCAGGGGGCGAGCAGTACTTC. As protein: CASSTEGDSGGEQYF.

This clonotype has more than one count but fewer than ten. The chain carries TRBV6-5 and TRBJ2-1; 7 nucleotides align to TRBD1. The CDR3 is 16 residues long. CDR1 MNHEY and CDR2 SVGAGI come from the germline V gene. V dropped 0 bases and J dropped 6; count of bases not matched to a gene: 8. This CDR3 is CASSYSPTGSSNEQFF. In DNA form, the CDR3 reads TGTGCCAGCAGTTACTCCCCGACAGGGTCGAGCAATGAGCAGTTCTTC.

This clonotype has more than one count but fewer than ten. V is TRBV6-1 and J is TRBJ2-6; D could derive from TRBD1 or TRBD2 (5 bases each). Germline CDR1 reads MNHNS; CDR2 reads SASEGT. Trimming removed 1 base from V and 0 bases from J, with 7 bases in between. The CDR3 totals 16 residues. The CDR3 nucleotides read TGTGCCAGCAGTGAAGGGGACGGCTCTGGGGCCAACGTCCTGACTTTC. Amino acids: CASSEGDGSGANVLTF.